This TCR beta chain originates from a study of vaccination and CD4 T cells after COVID-19. About the study: Overlapping SARS-CoV-2, HCoV-NL63, HCoV-OC43 and HCoV-229E spike peptides stimulated the cells.

The assay that was used to sequence DNA from cultured CD4+ T cells was the Oncomine TCR Beta short-read assay. Via MiXCR, TCRdb re-called the PCR reads, giving one row per CDR3 protein. This table has about 6,800 distinct CDR3 sequences, 25% appearing once. The CDR3 length is 14 residues. Germline V lookup: CDR1 SGHTA, CDR2 FQGNSA. Deletions cut 1 base from V and 2 bases from J, with 9 bases between. Noted treatment: approximately nine-day PBMC culture with coronavirus spike peptide pools or control peptides (ViraFEST assay). Peptide-pool expansion of antigen-specific T cells preceded TCR sequencing in ViraFEST. IL-2 (around 9 IU/ml) and peptide pools (around 10 ug/ml) were added to cultures of approximately 2 million PBMCs per well. Negative-selection isolation of CD4+ T cells was performed after 10 days of culture. This clonotype rates as medium-sized (0.01 to 0.1%). Its target is not known.

The V gene is TRBV7-2, the J gene TRBJ2-7; D is unclear. The starting material was CD4+ T cells from blood, cultured in vitro, obtained after SARS-CoV-2 vaccination. This sequence was found in a human donor who had recovered from COVID-19. For the CDR3, the DNA is TGTGCCAGCAGCTTAGGCTCCACAACCTACGAGCAGTACTTC. Protein: CASSLGSTTYEQYF.